Described below is a single TCR beta chain sequence and its context. No cognate antigen has been identified for it. No much larger clone is present one base from it, and per-base qualities are unavailable. Counted from cysteine to phenylalanine, this CDR3 has 15 amino acids. Only the CDR3 DNA is retained, 45 bases long and in frame from the first base. The germline V gene (reference sequence) specifies SEHNR as CDR1 and FQNEAQ as CDR2. V has 4 bases trimmed and J has 4 bases trimmed; junction bases matching no gene number 7. The source of the sample is a study of shared clonotypes between healthy human individuals (dated by TCRdb to the early 2020s). Broadly, across the study: A couple of women and a few men aged 18 to 49 years were included in the cohort. Blood TCR repertoires of five healthy adults were deeply sequenced to estimate repertoire size and the extent of clonotype sharing between individuals. To increase sequencing depth and limit assay-specific biases, TCR repertoire library preparation and sequencing were carried out by different laboratories using diverse techniques. For each donor, CD4 naive and CD4 memory were each given three plates, CD8 naive was given two plates, and CD8 memory was given one plate. Leukapheresis yielded between about 0.8 and 9.5 billion PBMCs per donor.

TCR CDR3 regions were amplified from genomic DNA by multiplex PCR using the deep immunoSEQ assay. For each cell subset, the extracted genomic DNA was distributed evenly across all wells of several immunoSEQ 96-well plates, and each plate served as one replicate. For sorted subsets, each replicate PCR was loaded with about 200 ng genomic DNA, equivalent to 25,000 to 30,000 T cell genomes. The purified libraries were quantified using a Qubit 3.0 fluorometer, sized with a Bioanalyzer 2100, and then quantified again using the KAPA Library Quantification kit. Every immunoSEQ 96-well plate was sequenced on a separate single-read 150-cycle Illumina NextSeq 550 flow cell. Per the source publication's procedure: Because the immunoSEQ output included only junctional sequences and no quality scores, the filtering could not be the same as the filtering used for full-length reads. Sequences were annotated with PyIR, a Python wrapper for IgBLAST v1.9, using IMGT germline references to assign V/J genes and CDR3. Any read was removed if the V/J assignment was weak (E-value above 1e-6), the CDR3 was missing, or the read contained stop codons, out-of-frame junctions, or ambiguous translated residues. A V3J clonotype was defined by an identical inferred V gene, J gene, and CDR3 amino acid sequence. Percentage overlap between repertoires was calculated by dividing the number of shared unique clonotypes by the size of the smaller repertoire. Repertoire richness was assessed with RTK rarefaction, the Chao1 estimator, and Recon v2.1 estimates of unobserved clonotypes. For all TCRbeta clonotypes obtained by the gDNA method from a few donors, generation probabilities were computed with OLGA. TCRdb mirrors the immuneACCESS table, restricted to in-frame sequences. Some clones are absent from its copies; in checked studies, under half trace to an unresolved V gene, and the reason for the others is unknown. Clonal size and the V and J genes are those of that table, whereas D and trimming came from the DNA. Counted in this sample were nearly 2 million clones; about 95% of them appeared once. The top ten constitute 1% to 1.5% of the sample.

For the CD8 naive samples, CD45RO-negative cells were positively selected for CCR7, yielding a CD45RA+CCR7+ population from which TemRA cells were excluded. The donors were healthy, HIV-negative adults who had no recently reported acute infections or vaccinations. Only Caucasian adults living in Nashville, Tennessee, USA were represented among the donors. Blood was collected by leukapheresis, and PBMCs were isolated by Ficoll-Histopaque density gradient centrifugation and then cryopreserved in liquid nitrogen vapor phase. Purity and quantity of every magnetically sorted T cell population were checked by analytical flow cytometry. From each sorted fraction, genomic DNA was isolated and quantified by UV absorbance on a Nanodrop 2000c. Overall study outcomes, separate from this receptor: When a few donors were compared, the shared fraction of clonotypes was 5% to 6.5% for naive CD4, more than 3% for naive CD8, 2.3% for memory CD4, and 0.35% to 0.4% for memory CD8. Compared with non-shared clonotypes, the clonotypes found in all four sorted-subset donors had higher generation probabilities. The small number of donors limited the genetic and exposure-history diversity represented. Pairwise subsampling indicated that sequencing depth was expected to affect the degree of clonotype sharing among donors. Rarefaction of sorted-subset datasets indicated incomplete sequencing despite the large sequencing depth. Naive subsets generally had larger estimated clonotype richness than memory subsets did. Only blood was sampled, and tissue TCR repertoires likely differ from those in blood.

The chain was built from TRBV7-9 and TRBJ2-1; TRBD1 agrees with 7 junctional bases. The sequence was obtained from a man between 18 and 35 years old in good health. The source material was naive CD8+ T cells sorted from blood. Sample cell subset or site, as interpreted from the label and publication: CD45RA+CCR7+. DNA sequence: TGTGCCAGCAGCTGGGACAGCAGCATTTACAATGAGCAGTTCTTC. It codes for CASSWDSSIYNEQFF.